The clone carrying this TCR beta chain has a handful of counts. Germline CDR1 reads SQVTM; CDR2 reads ANQGSEA. The CDR3 length is 14 residues. V lost 6 bases and J 2 bases, leaving 14 bases between the germline ends. Unique molecular identifiers were used to barcode this TCRbeta library. TCRdb re-called the PCR reads with MiXCR, one entry per CDR3 protein. The table includes over 150,000 distinct CDR3 sequences, approximately 6.9% detected once. This record belongs to a study of T-cell reconstitution after alpha-beta-depleted transplantation in children. The material was PBMCs, obtained before TCRalphabeta/CD19-depleted stem cell transplant. This chain joins TRBV29-1 and TRBJ2-1; D is unclear. This clonotype was obtained from a boy aged 2 to 9 with acute lymphoblastic leukemia, due to receive a stem cell transplant. CDR3 sequence reads: CSVGMMGTYNEQFF. In nucleotides, the CDR3 is TGCAGCGTGGGGATGATGGGCACCTACAATGAGCAGTTCTTC.